These 25 T cell receptor beta chains came from one sample sequenced in a study of glioma-infiltrating T cells. Amplification of TCR alpha and beta CDR3 regions from RNA used iRepertoire nested multiplex PCR. TCRdb re-derived calls from the multiplex PCR reads in MiXCR, one entry per CDR3 protein. Of fewer than 250,000 distinct CDR3 sequences listed, roughly 32% are singletons. Sequences were obtained from glioma tissue, nonneoplastic brain tissue, or PBMCs (not recorded which). These receptors all come from a human donor with low-grade glioma or glioblastoma, undergoing nonglioma brain surgery, or in good health (not recorded which).

This chain connects TRBV3-1 to TRBJ2-1; D not certain. This CDR3 is built from 14 residues. CDR1 is LGHDT and CDR2 is YNNKEL in the germline V gene (reference sequence). Trimming removed 0 bases from V and 9 bases from J, with 12 bases in between. The CDR3: CASSQDPIVAEQFF. CDR3 sequence (DNA): TGTGCCAGCAGCCAAGATCCTATAGTTGCTGAGCAGTTCTTC.

This clonotype has at least ten counts. The chain uses TRBV4-2 and TRBJ2-7; a weak D match, TRBD2 (6 bases). The CDR3 contains 13 residues. Between the trimmed V and J ends, which lost 7 bases and 1 base, there was a span of 11 bases. Germline V CDR1 and CDR2: LGHNA, YNFKEQ. The CDR3: CASTDSGSYEQYF. The CDR3 DNA follows: TGTGCCAGCACCGATAGCGGTTCCTACGAGCAGTACTTC.

This clonotype was recorded at least ten times. This sequence joins TRBV4-3 and TRBJ1-1, with D possibly TRBD1 on 5 matching bases. Trimming took off 1 base at V and 5 bases at J, with 17 bases between the two ends. The CDR3 loop spans 16 amino acids. Germline lookup yields CDR1 LGHNA and CDR2 YSLEER. CDR3 loop: CASSQGEGTGSTEAFF. CDR3 in DNA: TGCGCCAGCAGCCAAGGCGAGGGGACGGGATCTACTGAAGCTTTCTTT.

This clonotype was counted many times. The chain links TRBV6-5 to TRBJ1-6; D gene unclear. Trimming shortened V by 2 bases and J by 10 bases, and 15 bases separated the two germline ends. The V gene's germline CDR1 is MNHEY and CDR2 SVGAGI. CDR3 length: 15 amino acids. This CDR3 is CASSYREWIESPLHF. As DNA, the CDR3 is TGTGCCAGCAGTTACCGGGAGTGGATAGAATCACCCCTCCACTTT.

This clonotype was found many times. The V call is TRBV2, the J call TRBJ1-5; possible D gene TRBD1, 5 bases. The germline gives CDR1 SNHLY, CDR2 FYNNEI. This CDR3 region has 15 residues. Trimming removed 2 bases at V and 2 bases at J, with 10 bases between. The CDR3 DNA reads as TGTGCCAGCAGTGAACAGGGAGGAGGCAATCAGCCCCAGCATTTT. Its translation is CASSEQGGGNQPQHF. Filled out from reference TRBV2 and TRBJ1-5, the complete variable domain reads EPEVTQTPSHQVTQMGQEVILRCVPISNHLYFYWYRQILGQKVEFLVSFYNNEISEKSEIFDDQFSVERPDGSNFTLKIRSTKLEDSAMYFCASSEQGGGNQPQHFGDGTRLSIL.

This chain joins TRBV6-1 and TRBJ2-1; tentatively, D is TRBD1 (6 bases). Germline CDR1 and CDR2: MNHNS and SASEGT. Between the trimmed V and J ends, which lost 7 bases and 10 bases, there was a span of 20 bases. This CDR3 is built from 14 residues. CDR3 nucleotide sequence: TGTGCCAGCATCTCCCGGGACAAGGGGGACGAGCAGTTCTTC. It translates to CASISRDKGDEQFF.

In its sample, this clonotype was seen many times. V gene TRBV15 combines with J gene TRBJ1-2; tentatively, D is TRBD1 (5 bases). Per the germline V gene, CDR1 is LNHNV and CDR2 is YYDKDF (reference sequence). The V and J ends lost 0 bases and 3 bases respectively, with 11 bases between them. The CDR3 runs to 15 residues. CDR3 region: CATSRDRGLYYGYTF. CDR3 sequence (DNA): TGTGCCACCAGCAGAGATAGGGGTCTCTACTATGGCTACACCTTC.

Points on this clonotype: Its ends do not fully match the called genes, so a read error is possible. V usage is TRBV20-1 and J usage is TRBJ1-1; perhaps TRBD1 as D (5 bases). The CDR3 contains 13 residues. Germline V CDR1 and CDR2: DFQATT, SNEGSKA (reference sequence). Here the CDR3 reads CGAKGQVTTEAFF. In nucleotides, the CDR3 is TGCGGTGCAAAAGGACAAGTTACAACTGAAGCTTTCTTT.

For this clonotype: At one end, the junction sequence differs from germline, possibly due to a read error. J is TRBJ2-7 and V is TRBV29-1; D might be TRBD2 (6 bases). From germline, CDR1 is SQVTM and CDR2 ANQGSEA. This CDR3 is 17 amino acids long. The chain's CDR3 is CSVDPPYTEGIFYEKYF. DNA for the CDR3: TGCAGCGTTGATCCCCCCTACACGGAGGGGATATTCTACGAGAAGTACTTC.

With respect to this clonotype: This may arise from a read error, as a much more abundant clone is one base away. The chain links TRBV7-2 to TRBJ2-3; 9 bases map to TRBD2. The CDR3 consists of 16 residues. Per germline, CDR1 SGHTA and CDR2 FQGNSA. CDR3 DNA sequence: TGTGCCAGCAGCTTATTTCCTAGCGGGACCACAGGTACGCAGTATTTT. Its protein is CASSLFPSGTTGTQYF.

Points on this clonotype: The CDR3 does not end in the conserved phenylalanine or tryptophan, so this is likely a read error. V gene TRBV7-9 combines with J gene TRBJ1-2; maybe TRBD1 (5 bases). The V end was cut by 2 bases, the J end by 2 bases, with 12 bases between. The CDR3 extends over 15 amino acids. Germline V gives CDR1 SEHNR, CDR2 FQNEAQ (reference sequence). The CDR3 loop reads CASSLRRDGNYGYTL. CDR3 nucleotide sequence: TGTGCCAGCAGCTTAAGGCGGGACGGGAACTATGGCTACACCCTC.

This clonotype came up many times. CDR3 in amino acids: CSASGGGTVYEQYF. In DNA form, the CDR3 reads TGCAGTGCTAGTGGTGGCGGGACAGTATACGAGCAGTACTTC. This rearrangement joins TRBV20-1 to TRBJ2-7; D is perhaps TRBD1 (7 bases). The length of the CDR3 is 14 residues. V was pared by 3 bases and J by 4 bases, with 16 bases between. In germline, CDR1 is DFQATT, CDR2 SNEGSKA (reference sequence).

This clonotype occurred many times. The gene calls are TRBV4-2 and TRBJ1-5; no firm D call. This CDR3 region has 13 residues. V lost 0 bases, J lost 7 bases, and 7 bases lay in between. Germline V gene lookup returns CDR1 LGHNA and CDR2 YNFKEQ. The CDR3 loop is CASSQDLRQPQHF. CDR3 bases: TGTGCCAGCAGCCAAGATCTGCGCCAGCCCCAGCATTTT.

This clonotype was recorded once. The chain uses TRBV28 and TRBJ2-1; 8 bases match TRBD2. Germline assignment: CDR1 MDHEN and CDR2 SYDVKM. Germline trimming cut 9 bases from V and 13 bases from J; bases unmatched to any gene: 17. This CDR3 is 14 amino acids long. The CDR3 protein is CASMRLALLSDQFF. The CDR3 coding sequence is TGTGCCAGTATGCGACTAGCGTTACTGAGCGACCAGTTCTTC.

By frequency in the sample, this clonotype is medium-sized. The genes are TRBV6-1 and TRBJ2-1, with D perhaps matching TRBD2 (5 bases). This CDR3 contains 13 residues. From germline, CDR1 is MNHNS and CDR2 SASEGT. The V and J ends lost 7 bases and 3 bases respectively, with 10 bases between them. The CDR3 nucleotides are TGTGCCAGCACCCGCCGGGACTACAATGAGCAGTTCTTC. Its protein product is CASTRRDYNEQFF.

Turning to this clonotype: Its ends do not fully match the called genes, so a read error is possible. DNA of the CDR3: TGTGCCAGCAGTTACAGCGGGACAGGGAGGTATGGCTACACGTTC. Amino acid sequence: CASSYSGTGRYGYTF. This sequence joins TRBV6-2 or TRBV6-3 and TRBJ1-2; 9 bases are a match to TRBD1. This CDR3 region has 15 residues. Germline V gives CDR1 MNHEY, CDR2 SVGEGT.

In this sample, this clonotype turned up many times. The chain recombines TRBV7-9 with TRBJ1-1, with D perhaps matching TRBD1 (5 bases). The CDR3 length is 15 residues. The V and J ends lost 3 bases and 2 bases respectively, with 13 bases between them. CDR1 is SEHNR and CDR2 is FQNEAQ in the germline V gene (reference sequence). This chain's CDR3 is CASSFTGGGNTEAFF. CDR3 DNA: TGTGCCAGCAGCTTTACCGGGGGTGGAAACACTGAAGCTTTCTTT.

To note about this clonotype: This may come from a read error, since a much larger clone is one base off. This rearrangement joins TRBV7-6 to TRBJ2-1; possibly TRBD1 or TRBD2 for D (5 bases each). Germline lookup yields CDR1 SGHVS and CDR2 FNYEAQ. The V and J ends lost 5 bases and 10 bases respectively, with 15 bases between them. This CDR3 is built from 13 residues. The CDR3 region has the DNA TGTGCCAGCAGCCGGGACGAGACCTACGAGCAGTTCTTC. Amino acid sequence: CASSRDETYEQFF.

This clonotype was recorded at least ten times. The genes are TRBV28 and TRBJ1-5; no definite D call. V was cut by 2 bases and J by 5 bases, with 13 bases left in between. Germline V lookup: CDR1 MDHEN, CDR2 SYDVKM. This CDR3 contains 15 residues. The CDR3 is CASSLRAASYQPQHF. CDR3 in DNA: TGTGCCAGCAGTTTAAGGGCCGCTAGTTATCAGCCCCAGCATTTT.

This clonotype was found many times. The CDR3 nucleotides read TGTGCCAGCAGCCGCGGACTAGCGGGAGGGCTCCAAGAGACCCAGTACTTC. It yields the protein CASSRGLAGGLQETQYF. This chain connects TRBV7-7 to TRBJ2-5; 15 bases match TRBD2. The CDR3 covers 17 residues. The germline V gene encodes CDR1 SSHAT and CDR2 FNYEAQ (reference sequence). The trim removed 5 bases at V and 1 base at J, leaving 5 bases unmatched.

This clonotype was detected ten times or more. The chain combines TRBV7-6 with TRBJ2-1; TRBD2 is a possible D gene (6 bases). CDR1 is SGHVS, CDR2 FNYEAQ, per germline. The CDR3 consists of 16 residues. Trimming shortened V by 4 bases and J by 3 bases, and 16 bases separated the two germline ends. The CDR3 coding sequence is TGTGCCAGCAGCTCCAGACTAGGGTCGGACTACAATGAGCAGTTCTTC. Protein: CASSSRLGSDYNEQFF.

The J gene is TRBJ2-5, the V gene TRBV6-5; 9 positions match TRBD2. V lost 6 bases to trimming and J lost 9 bases; unmatched junction nucleotides: 14. From germline, CDR1 is MNHEY and CDR2 SVGAGI. The CDR3 loop spans 15 amino acids. The DNA for the CDR3 is TGTGCCAGCAGATCAGGAATAGCGGGAGAACAGGCCCAGTACTTC. As protein: CASRSGIAGEQAQYF.

This clonotype was recorded at least ten times. This sequence joins TRBV28 and TRBJ2-3; tentatively, D is TRBD2 (6 bases). The CDR3 totals 13 residues. Germline lookup yields CDR1 MDHEN and CDR2 SYDVKM. Trimming shortened V by 8 bases and J by 1 base, and 10 bases separated the two germline ends. CDR3 DNA: TGTGCCAGCGAGGCTAGCGGCACAGATACGCAGTATTTT. It specifies CASEASGTDTQYF.

The chain carries TRBV20-1 and TRBJ2-7, with D perhaps TRBD2 (6 bases). CDR3 size: 13 residues. CDR1 is DFQATT, CDR2 SNEGSKA, per germline (reference sequence). Written as DNA, the CDR3 is TGCAGAGCTCAAGGCAGGGACTCGGGCGAGCAGTACTTC. Its translation: CRAQGRDSGEQYF.

The chain carries TRBV3-1 and TRBJ1-2; 10 nucleotides agree with TRBD1. J gave up 4 bases and V 4 bases, and 9 bases lay outside the gene matches. This CDR3 is built from 16 residues. Germline CDR1 reads LGHDT; CDR2 reads YNNKEL (reference sequence). CDR3 sequence: CASSPPGQGSSYGYTF. In DNA form, the CDR3 reads TGTGCCAGCAGCCCACCGGGACAGGGGAGTTCCTATGGCTACACCTTC.